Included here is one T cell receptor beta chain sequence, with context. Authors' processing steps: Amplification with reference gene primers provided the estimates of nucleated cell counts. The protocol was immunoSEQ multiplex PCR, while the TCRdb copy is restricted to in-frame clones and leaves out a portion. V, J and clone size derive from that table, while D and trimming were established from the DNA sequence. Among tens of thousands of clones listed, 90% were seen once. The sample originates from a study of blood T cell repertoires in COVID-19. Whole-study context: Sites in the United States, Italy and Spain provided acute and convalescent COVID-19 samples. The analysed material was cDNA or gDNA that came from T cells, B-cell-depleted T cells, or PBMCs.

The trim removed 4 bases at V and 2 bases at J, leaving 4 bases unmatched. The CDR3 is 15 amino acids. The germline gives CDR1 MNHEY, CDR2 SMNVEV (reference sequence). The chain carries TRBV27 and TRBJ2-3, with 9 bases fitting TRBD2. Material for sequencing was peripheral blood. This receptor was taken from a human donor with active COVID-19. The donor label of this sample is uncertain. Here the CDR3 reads CASSSSGAYTDTQYF. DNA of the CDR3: TGTGCCAGCAGTTCTAGCGGGGCCTACACAGATACGCAGTATTTT.